A single sample is the source of the 26 T cell receptor beta chains below, sequenced in a study of CD8+ T cells in alopecia areata. Extracted from the samples, RNA was reverse transcribed into cDNA to serve as the sequencing template. Assay: immunoSEQ multiplex PCR; the TCRdb copy retains only in-frame clones and omits some. The sample includes 140,000 to 150,000 clones, around 60% seen only once; the top ten take roughly 6.7%. Sample: CD4+ T cells sorted from blood, taken at week 0. The source is a human donor with alopecia areata.

This clone was detected a few times. J is TRBJ2-3 and V is TRBV29-1; 7 bases map to TRBD1. The CDR3 spans 12 residues. CDR1 is SQVTM and CDR2 is ANQGSEA in the germline V gene. V lost 4 bases and J lost 8; bases outside the gene matches: 6. CDR3 protein: CSVVEGAGTQYF. The CDR3 bases are TGCAGCGTTGTTGAGGGGGCGGGTACGCAGTATTTT.

This clone was counted a few times. This chain connects TRBV4-1 to TRBJ1-5; D perhaps matches TRBD1 (6 bases). The germline V and J ends were trimmed by 1 base and 5 bases, with 12 bases remaining between them. This CDR3 is 15 amino acids long. Germline V gene lookup returns CDR1 MGHRA and CDR2 YSYEKL. CDR3 coding DNA: TGCGCCAGCAGCCAAGGTAGGGGGACTTATCAGCCCCAGCATTTT. It translates to CASSQGRGTYQPQHF.

This clone came up a few times. The chain recombines TRBV29-1 with TRBJ2-5, with TRBD2 as a possible D gene (5 bases). Germline loops: CDR1 SQVTM, CDR2 ANQGSEA. This CDR3 has 12 amino acids. The germline V and J ends were trimmed by 7 bases and 3 bases, with 12 bases remaining between them. The CDR3 bases are TGCAGCGCCCTGGGAGTGGAAGAGACCCAGTACTTC. This translates into CSALGVEETQYF.

This clone was seen a few times. CDR3 in DNA: TGTGCCAGTAGTCACATCCTCCCTCAGGGAGTAGAGACCCAGTACTTC. Translated: CASSHILPQGVETQYF. The chain combines TRBV19 with TRBJ2-5; D tentatively fits TRBD1 or TRBD2 (5 bases each). This CDR3 is 16 amino acids long. V shed 5 bases and J shed 4 bases, with 20 bases lying between them. Germline loops: CDR1 LNHDA, CDR2 SQIVND (reference sequence).

V usage is TRBV30 and J usage is TRBJ1-1, with D perhaps TRBD1 (5 bases). The CDR3 is 12 residues long. Germline V lookup: CDR1 GTSNPN, CDR2 SVGIG (reference sequence). Between the trimmed V and J ends, which lost 3 bases and 0 bases, there was a span of 5 bases. The CDR3 coding sequence is TGTGCCTGGAGAGGGGTGAACACTGAAGCTTTCTTT. Protein product: CAWRGVNTEAFF. The whole variable domain, remainder taken from reference TRBV30 and TRBJ1-1, is SQTIHQWPATLVQPVGSPLSLECTVEGTSNPNLYWYRQAAGRGLQLLFYSVGIGQISSEVPQNLSASRPQDRQFILSSKKLLLSDSGFYLCAWRGVNTEAFFGQGTRLTVV.

This clone was counted a single time. The rearrangement links TRBV29-1 to TRBJ2-7; TRBD1 aligns across 7 bases. Per germline, CDR1 SQVTM and CDR2 ANQGSEA. The CDR3 spans 16 residues. The ends lost 1 base at V and 0 bases at J; junction bases unmatched: 9. DNA of the CDR3: TGCAGCGTTGAAGGGGGGACGGGACAGAGCTCCTACGAGCAGTACTTC. Amino acid sequence: CSVEGGTGQSSYEQYF.

This clone appeared a few times. The identical CDR3 is also encoded by other nucleotide sequences in the sample. The J gene is TRBJ2-5, the V gene TRBV14; D possibly corresponds to TRBD1 (5 bases). V was trimmed by 4 bases and J by 5 bases, leaving 11 bases between them. The germline CDR1 and CDR2 sequences are SGHDN and FVKESK. The CDR3 extends over 13 amino acids. CDR3 sequence: CASSPRVRETQYF. Here the CDR3 DNA reads TGTGCCAGCAGCCCCAGGGTGCGGGAGACCCAGTACTTC.

The V gene is TRBV15, the J gene TRBJ2-1; 9 bases line up with TRBD2. CDR3 size: 17 residues. Germline lookup yields CDR1 LNHNV and CDR2 YYDKDF (reference sequence). After removal of 3 bases from V and 0 bases from J, the junction contained 6 bases not matched to a gene. The CDR3 sequence is CATSSLSGRLSYNEQFF. Here the CDR3 DNA reads TGTGCCACCAGCAGTCTGAGCGGGAGGCTCTCCTACAATGAGCAGTTCTTC. Using reference TRBV15 and TRBJ2-1 for the parts outside the CDR3, the full variable domain is DAMVIQNPRYQVTQFGKPVTLSCSQTLNHNVMYWYQQKSSQAPKLLFHYYDKDFNNEADTPDNFQSRRPNTSFCFLDIRSPGLGDTAMYLCATSSLSGRLSYNEQFFGPGTRLTVL.

This clone occurred once. Written as DNA, the CDR3 is TGCAGCGTTGATCAGGCCTACACAGATACGCAGTATTTT. Protein sequence: CSVDQAYTDTQYF. The rearrangement uses TRBV29-1 and TRBJ2-3; D is undetermined. Germline CDR1 and CDR2: SQVTM and ANQGSEA. The CDR3 runs 13 residues. V lost 3 bases to trimming and J lost 2 bases, with 9 bases between them.

This chain joins TRBV30 and TRBJ2-7; D ambiguous. CDR1 is GTSNPN, CDR2 SVGIG, per germline (reference sequence). CDR3 length equals 11 residues. The V end lost 3 bases, the J end lost 7 bases, and 10 bases lay between the germline ends. The CDR3 sequence is CAWSRLFEQYF. DNA for the CDR3: TGTGCCTGGAGCAGGTTATTTGAGCAGTACTTC. Full variable domain (remainder filled in from reference TRBV30 and TRBJ2-7): SQTIHQWPATLVQPVGSPLSLECTVEGTSNPNLYWYRQAAGRGLQLLFYSVGIGQISSEVPQNLSASRPQDRQFILSSKKLLLSDSGFYLCAWSRLFEQYFGPGTRLTVT.

The chain couples TRBV7-2 to TRBJ2-1; D gene unclear. The CDR3 covers 13 residues. Per the germline V gene, CDR1 is SGHTA and CDR2 is FQGNSA. V was clipped by 5 bases and J by 8 bases, with 13 bases between them. In nucleotides, the CDR3 is TGTGCCAGCAGCATAACACGATACGATGAGCAGTTCTTC. It specifies CASSITRYDEQFF. The entire variable domain, with the rest obtained from reference TRBV7-2 and TRBJ2-1, is as follows: GAGVSQSPSNKVTEKGKDVELRCDPISGHTALYWYRQSLGQGLEFLIYFQGNSAPDKSGLPSDRFSAERTGGSVSTLTIQRTQQEDSAVYLCASSITRYDEQFFGPGTRLTVL.

J is TRBJ2-1 and V is TRBV12-5; D is perhaps TRBD1 or TRBD2 (5 bases each). Germline CDR1 and CDR2: LGHNT and FRNRAP. V lost 3 bases and J lost 8, with 11 bases in between. This CDR3 is 13 amino acids long. The CDR3 sequence is CASGFTGRHEQFF. CDR3 DNA: TGTGCTAGTGGTTTCACGGGACGGCATGAGCAGTTCTTC.

This chain links TRBV2 with TRBJ1-5; D is unresolved. V was cut by 6 bases and J by 4 bases, with 13 bases left in between. The germline V gene encodes CDR1 SNHLY and CDR2 FYNNEI. The CDR3 is made up of 14 amino acids. The chain's CDR3 is CASSREGVNQPQHF. CDR3 nucleotides: TGTGCCAGCAGCCGTGAGGGAGTAAATCAGCCCCAGCATTTT. Variable domain in full (rest from reference TRBV2 and TRBJ1-5): EPEVTQTPSHQVTQMGQEVILRCVPISNHLYFYWYRQILGQKVEFLVSFYNNEISEKSEIFDDQFSVERPDGSNFTLKIRSTKLEDSAMYFCASSREGVNQPQHFGDGTRLSIL.

This chain uses TRBV2 with TRBJ2-2; D gene ambiguous. CDR3 length equals 12 residues. CDR1 is SNHLY and CDR2 is FYNNEI in the germline V gene. V dropped 8 bases and J dropped 0 bases, with 4 bases sitting between them. CDR3 sequence: CASRTNTGELFF. For the CDR3, the DNA is TGTGCCAGCCGGACGAACACCGGGGAGCTGTTTTTT.

This chain connects TRBV5-1 to TRBJ1-2; D possibly corresponds to TRBD1 (5 bases). This CDR3 has 13 residues. Germline V CDR1 and CDR2: SGHRS, YFSETQ. Deletions cut 0 bases from V and 7 bases from J, with 10 bases between. CDR3 nucleotides: TGCGCCAGCAGCTTGGAGGGGACTGTTGGCTACACCTTC. Translated: CASSLEGTVGYTF.

The J gene is TRBJ2-1, the V gene TRBV6-5; tentative D call: TRBD2 (6 bases). The CDR3 extends over 12 amino acids. V gave up 6 bases and J gave up 9 bases, with 12 bases separating them. CDR1 and CDR2 from the germline V gene are MNHEY and SVGAGI. The CDR3: CASSPPGGEQFF. The CDR3 coding sequence is TGTGCCAGCAGCCCCCCCGGGGGTGAGCAGTTCTTC.

There are a few counts of this clone. J is TRBJ2-5 and V is TRBV5-6, with D maybe TRBD1 (6 bases). CDR1 is SGHDT, CDR2 YYEEEE, per germline. The CDR3 has 17 residues. Trimming pared 3 bases from V and 3 bases from J, leaving 21 bases between. CDR3 sequence (DNA): TGTGCCAGCAGCTCCTTACCGGACAGTCACAGCAAAGAGACCCAGTACTTC. This gives the protein CASSSLPDSHSKETQYF. The full variable domain, completed using reference TRBV5-6 and TRBJ2-5, is DAGVTQSPTHLIKTRGQQVTLRCSPKSGHDTVSWYQQALGQGPQFIFQYYEEEERQRGNFPDRFSGHQFPNYSSELNVNALLLGDSALYLCASSSLPDSHSKETQYFGPGTRLLVL.

The chain has TRBV6-5 and TRBJ1-3, with D possibly being TRBD1 (6 bases). Trimming pared 0 bases from V and 7 bases from J, leaving 13 bases between. Germline V CDR1 and CDR2: MNHEY, SVGAGI. The CDR3 length is 15 residues. The CDR3 bases are TGTGCCAGCAGTTACTCGAGGAGGGGGAGGAACACCATATATTTT. The encoded protein is CASSYSRRGRNTIYF.

The chain has TRBV29-1 and TRBJ2-6; 7 nucleotides match TRBD1. The germline CDR1 and CDR2 sequences are SQVTM and ANQGSEA. V lost 3 bases and J lost 3; bases outside the gene matches: 2. The CDR3 is 14 residues long. The DNA of the CDR3 is TGCAGCGTTGAGAACAGGGGTGGGGCCAACGTCCTGACTTTC. Translated, it gives CSVENRGGANVLTF.

This clone has ten or more counts. The chain has TRBV7-9 and TRBJ1-4; D possibly corresponds to TRBD1 (5 bases). The germline gives CDR1 SEHNR, CDR2 FQNEAQ (reference sequence). V lost 4 bases to trimming and J lost 6 bases, with 15 bases between them. CDR3 length: 15 amino acids. The CDR3 coding sequence is TGTGCCAGCAGCTCTCACTTAGACAGCCATGAAAAACTGTTTTTT. Translated: CASSSHLDSHEKLFF.

V usage is TRBV2 and J usage is TRBJ2-7, with D possibly matching TRBD1 (6 bases). This CDR3 has 14 amino acids. Looked up from germline, CDR1 is SNHLY and CDR2 is FYNNEI. Between the trimmed V and J ends, which lost 10 bases and 0 bases, there was a span of 16 bases. DNA for the CDR3: TGTGCCACTTCAAAACAGGGAAGCTCCTACGAGCAGTACTTC. It is translated as CATSKQGSSYEQYF. Full variable domain (rest looked up from reference TRBV2 and TRBJ2-7): EPEVTQTPSHQVTQMGQEVILRCVPISNHLYFYWYRQILGQKVEFLVSFYNNEISEKSEIFDDQFSVERPDGSNFTLKIRSTKLEDSAMYFCATSKQGSSYEQYFGPGTRLTVT.

The gene calls are TRBV5-1 and TRBJ2-2, with 7 bases matching TRBD1. After removal of 3 bases from V and 1 base from J, the junction contained 3 bases not matched to a gene. The CDR3 spans 15 residues. The germline CDR1 and CDR2 sequences are SGHRS and YFSETQ. The CDR3 reads CASSSRTGNTGELFF. CDR3 sequence (DNA): TGCGCCAGCAGCTCCCGGACAGGGAACACCGGGGAGCTGTTTTTT.

The gene calls are TRBV9 and TRBJ1-3; no clear D gene. V was cut by 0 bases and J by 0 bases, with 7 bases left in between. This CDR3 region has 15 residues. Per the germline V gene, CDR1 is SGDLS and CDR2 is YYNGEE. The CDR3 region is CASSVEDLSGNTIYF. The DNA of the CDR3 is TGTGCCAGCAGCGTAGAGGACCTCTCTGGAAACACCATATATTTT.

V gene TRBV2 combines with J gene TRBJ1-5; D possibly corresponds to TRBD1 (6 bases). Germline loops: CDR1 SNHLY, CDR2 FYNNEI. Trimming removed 6 bases at V and 7 bases at J, with 22 bases between. The CDR3 runs 16 residues. In nucleotides, the CDR3 is TGTGCCAGCAGCGGAAAGGTTATACAGGGTAGGCAGCCCCAGCATTTT. Translating it yields CASSGKVIQGRQPQHF. Complete variable domain (other parts from reference TRBV2 and TRBJ1-5): EPEVTQTPSHQVTQMGQEVILRCVPISNHLYFYWYRQILGQKVEFLVSFYNNEISEKSEIFDDQFSVERPDGSNFTLKIRSTKLEDSAMYFCASSGKVIQGRQPQHFGDGTRLSIL.

J is TRBJ2-1 and V is TRBV7-2; TRBD1 or TRBD2 may be the D gene (5 bases each). Per the germline V gene, CDR1 is SGHTA and CDR2 is FQGNSA. The CDR3 has 15 residues. Trimming took 5 bases from V and 2 from J, leaving 13 bases between them. The CDR3 here is CASSSSEGPYNEQFF. The CDR3 DNA is TGTGCCAGCAGCAGTAGCGAGGGGCCCTACAATGAGCAGTTCTTC.

The chain combines TRBV6-5 with TRBJ1-1; no reliable D call. Germline V gene data show CDR1 as MNHEY and CDR2 as SVGAGI. Trimming cost V 5 bases and J 5 bases, with 15 bases left between them. There are 14 residues in the CDR3. In DNA, the CDR3 is TGTGCCAGCAGTCCCCGCACCCTAGGGACTGAAGCTTTCTTT. Translating it yields CASSPRTLGTEAFF.